This T cell receptor beta chain was found in a study of T cell repertoires in cytomegalovirus infection. In TCRdb, the reads were re-called with MiXCR into one record per CDR3 protein. The sample consists of some 500,000 distinct CDR3 sequences, 25% to 35% of them appearing once. A note on this clonotype: Its antigen is not identified.

The length of the CDR3 is 17 residues. V lost 0 bases, J lost 14 bases, and 24 bases lay in between. Germline V gene data show CDR1 as SGHNT and CDR2 as YYREEE (reference sequence). This sample comprised cultured PBMCs, obtained from culture after CMV antigen stimulation. The receptor was isolated from a human donor in good health (CMV status not recorded). Some clones in this sample may be carry-over from other donors' samples. The V and J genes are TRBV5-4 and TRBJ1-6; D perhaps matches TRBD1 (5 bases). CDR3 sequence: CASSLGLEGPTGWTLHF. CDR3 sequence (DNA): TGTGCCAGCAGCTTGGGCCTAGAGGGACCGACTGGGTGGACCCTCCACTTT.